Listed here are 18 T cell receptor beta chains from one sample, sequenced in a study of T cells in Graves' hyperthyroidism and ophthalmopathy. Using RNA transcripts as the source, TCR beta CDR3 regions were amplified. The HTBI set primed first-round TCR CDR3 RT-PCR. One entry per CDR3 protein, called by TCRdb with MiXCR from the multiplex PCR reads. Of more than 300,000 distinct CDR3 sequences listed, about a sixth are singletons. Sequenced material: blood. The receptors come from a woman aged 25 to 39 with Graves' hyperthyroidism that later progressed to Graves' ophthalmopathy.

Many counts were recorded for this clonotype. The genes are TRBV5-1 and TRBJ2-2; 9 bases align to TRBD2. Germline CDR1 is SGHRS and CDR2 is YFSETQ. This CDR3 comprises 15 residues. The trim removed 2 bases at V and 2 bases at J, leaving 1 base unmatched. CDR3 sequence reads: CASSFSGSNTGELFF. CDR3 nucleotides: TGCGCCAGCAGCTTTAGCGGGAGCAACACCGGGGAGCTGTTTTTT.

This chain uses TRBV2 with TRBJ1-5; 8 bases are a match to TRBD1. The junction had 6 bases not matched to a gene; V was cut back by 2 bases and J by 0 bases. Germline CDR1 SNHLY, CDR2 FYNNEI. This CDR3 is built from 17 residues. CDR3 nucleotide sequence: TGTGCCAGCAGTGAATCGGGACAGGTCTATAGCAATCAGCCCCAGCATTTT. Translated, it gives CASSESGQVYSNQPQHF.

The chain is built from TRBV6-1 and TRBJ2-1; D is undetermined. The CDR3 is made up of 10 amino acids. Germline V gene sequence: CDR1 MNHNS, CDR2 SASEGT. The V end was cut by 1 base, the J end by 12 bases, with 4 bases between. The CDR3 loop reads CASSEVVQFF. The CDR3 DNA reads as TGTGCCAGCAGTGAAGTCGTGCAGTTCTTC.

The chain combines TRBV5-6 with TRBJ1-5; D remains ambiguous. V dropped 4 bases and J dropped 3 bases, with 11 bases sitting between them. Germline values: CDR1 SGHDT, CDR2 YYEEEE. This CDR3 comprises 14 residues. This CDR3 reads CASSNDGYNQPQHF. As DNA, the CDR3 is TGTGCCAGCAGCAATGACGGATACAATCAGCCCCAGCATTTT.

The gene calls are TRBV5-1 and TRBJ2-7; D not resolved. Germline CDR1 reads SGHRS; CDR2 reads YFSETQ. V lost 1 base and J lost 0, with 8 bases in between. This CDR3 has 14 amino acids. The CDR3 here is CASSLWGSSYEQYV. The CDR3 region has the DNA TGCGCCAGCAGCTTGTGGGGAAGCTCCTACGAGCAGTACGTC.

A few counts support this clonotype. The CDR3 protein is CASSHPGWGVDNSPLHF. CDR3 bases: TGCGCCAGCAGCCACCCCGGTTGGGGGGTCGATAATTCACCCCTCCACTTT. The chain has TRBV4-1 and TRBJ1-6; D might be TRBD1 (5 bases). This CDR3 comprises 17 residues. The germline CDR1 and CDR2 sequences are MGHRA and YSYEKL. V lost 3 bases, J lost 5 bases, and 17 bases lay in between.

This clonotype was counted a few times. The rearrangement links TRBV5-1 to TRBJ2-3; perhaps TRBD2 as D (7 bases). CDR1 and CDR2 (germline): SGHRS, YFSETQ. The ends were cut back, 0 bases at V and 6 bases at J, with 14 bases in the middle. The CDR3 has 15 amino acids. This CDR3 is CASSLAGGKLDTQYF. The CDR3 DNA sequence: TGCGCCAGCAGCTTGGCGGGGGGCAAGCTTGATACGCAGTATTTT.

The chain employs TRBV6-2 or TRBV6-3 and TRBJ2-5; 7 bases are shared with TRBD1. CDR3 length: 14 residues. Germline CDR1 MNHEY, CDR2 SVGEGT. V gave up 2 bases and J gave up 4 bases; unmatched junction bases: 4. Here the CDR3 DNA reads TGTGCCAGCAGTTACGCCCCAGGGGGAGAGACCCAGTACTTC. It encodes CASSYAPGGETQYF.

This clonotype has at least ten counts. The chain recombines TRBV11-2 with TRBJ2-3; the match to TRBD2 covers 14 bases. CDR1 and CDR2 from the germline V gene are SGHAT and FQNNGV. The CDR3 totals 16 residues. The J segment lost 10 bases and the V segment lost 3 bases, leaving 9 bases of the junction unmatched. DNA for the CDR3: TGTGCCAGCAGCTTTTCCCCGGGACTAGCGGGAGAAGCGCAGTATTTT. Translation: CASSFSPGLAGEAQYF. Together with reference TRBV11-2 and TRBJ2-3, the CDR3 gives the full variable domain: EAGVAQSPRYKIIEKRQSVAFWCNPISGHATLYWYQQILGQGPKLLIQFQNNGVVDDSQLPKDRFSAERLKGVDSTLKIQPAKLEDSAVYLCASSFSPGLAGEAQYFGPGTRLTVL.

In this sample, this clonotype turned up a few times. The CDR3 DNA is TGTGCCAGCAATCTAAGCCGGAACTATGGCTACACCTTC. Amino acids: CASNLSRNYGYTF. J is TRBJ1-2 and V is TRBV6-1; D uncertain. The length of the CDR3 is 13 residues. Per the germline V gene, CDR1 is MNHNS and CDR2 is SASEGT. Trimming removed 7 bases from V and 2 bases from J, with 11 bases in between.

The chain is built from TRBV7-9 and TRBJ2-1; D unclear. Germline-derived CDR1 and CDR2 are SEHNR and FQNEAQ (reference sequence). This CDR3 region has 15 residues. V dropped 5 bases and J dropped 0 bases, with 11 bases sitting between them. CDR3 coding DNA: TGTGCCAGCAGCCATAGGTTGAGCTCCTACAATGAGCAGTTCTTC. Translated: CASSHRLSSYNEQFF.

This clonotype has ten or more counts. As DNA, the CDR3 is TGTGCCAGCAGTCCCCTGGGAGGGCGGAGCTACACCTTC. Its translation: CASSPLGGRSYTF. The rearrangement uses TRBV27 and TRBJ1-2; the D is unclear. V was clipped by 5 bases and J by 9 bases, with 16 bases between them. This CDR3 region has 13 residues. Per germline, CDR1 MNHEY and CDR2 SMNVEV (reference sequence).

The CDR3: CASSIDRTSGGSSSYNEQFF. The DNA for the CDR3 is TGTGCCAGTAGTATTGACCGCACTAGCGGGGGCTCGAGCTCCTACAATGAGCAGTTCTTC. The chain links TRBV19 to TRBJ2-1, with TRBD2 matching 11 bases. Trimming at V came to 3 bases and at J to 0 bases, leaving 13 bases not matched to a gene. CDR3 length: 20 amino acids. Germline CDR1 reads LNHDA; CDR2 reads SQIVND (reference sequence).

This chain joins TRBV10-1 and TRBJ2-1, with TRBD2 identical over 8 bases. Losses at the gene ends were 3 bases for V and 8 bases for J; bases not matched to a gene: 18. The CDR3 is made up of 18 amino acids. The germline V gene has CDR1 WNHNN and CDR2 SYGVQD (reference sequence). The CDR3 region is CASSDIAGRPLGLDEQFF. CDR3 nucleotides: TGCGCCAGCAGTGATATAGCGGGGCGGCCGCTTGGACTCGATGAGCAGTTCTTC.

The CDR3 DNA follows: TGCAGTGCTAGCCCGGACAGCAACAATCAGCCCCAGCATTTT. It is translated as CSASPDSNNQPQHF. The gene calls are TRBV20-1 and TRBJ1-5, with TRBD1 as a possible D gene (6 bases). The V end was cut by 3 bases, the J end by 3 bases, with 12 bases between. CDR3 length: 14 amino acids. Germline V gene data show CDR1 as DFQATT and CDR2 as SNEGSKA (reference sequence).

This clonotype occurred many times. The chain uses TRBV30 and TRBJ1-6; 7 nucleotides align to TRBD1. The germline V gene encodes CDR1 GTSNPN and CDR2 SVGIG (reference sequence). After removal of 2 bases from V and 10 bases from J, the junction contained 2 bases not matched to a gene. The CDR3 runs 12 residues. CDR3 loop: CAWSQGDSPLHF. Here the CDR3 DNA reads TGTGCCTGGAGTCAGGGGGACTCACCCCTCCACTTT.

This clonotype showed up just a few times. The rearrangement links TRBV20-1 to TRBJ2-1, with D maybe TRBD2 (5 bases). V dropped 5 bases and J dropped 3 bases, with 17 bases sitting between them. This CDR3 region has 15 residues. Germline lookup yields CDR1 DFQATT and CDR2 SNEGSKA (reference sequence). CDR3 region: CSAWLSSGNYNEQFF. The DNA of the CDR3 is TGCAGTGCTTGGCTTTCCAGCGGAAACTACAATGAGCAGTTCTTC.

Only one count was recorded for this clonotype. V gene TRBV27 combines with J gene TRBJ1-2; no reliable D call. The germline CDR1 and CDR2 sequences are MNHEY and SMNVEV (reference sequence). This CDR3 has 11 residues. V was pared by 7 bases and J by 2 bases, with 5 bases between. The CDR3 coding sequence is TGTGCCAGCAAATCCAACTATGGCTACACCTTC. It translates to CASKSNYGYTF.